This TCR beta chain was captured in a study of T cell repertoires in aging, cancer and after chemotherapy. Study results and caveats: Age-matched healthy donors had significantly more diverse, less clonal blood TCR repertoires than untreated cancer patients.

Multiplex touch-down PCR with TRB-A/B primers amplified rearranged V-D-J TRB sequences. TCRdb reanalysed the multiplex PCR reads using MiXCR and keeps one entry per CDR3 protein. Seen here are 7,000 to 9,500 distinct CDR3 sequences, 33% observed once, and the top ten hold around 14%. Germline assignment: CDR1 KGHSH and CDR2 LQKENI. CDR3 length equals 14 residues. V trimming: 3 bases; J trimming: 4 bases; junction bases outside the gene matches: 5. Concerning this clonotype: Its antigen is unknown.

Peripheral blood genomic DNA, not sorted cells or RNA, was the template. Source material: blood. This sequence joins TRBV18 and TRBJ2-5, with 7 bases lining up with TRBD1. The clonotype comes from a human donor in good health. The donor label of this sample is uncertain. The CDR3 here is CASSPYTGAETQYF. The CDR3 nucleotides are TGTGCCAGCTCACCTTATACAGGGGCAGAGACCCAGTACTTC.